Below are 30 T cell receptor beta chains sequenced from a single sample in a study of blood T cell repertoires in COVID-19. Libraries were prepared by immunoSEQ multiplex PCR; TCRdb keeps only in-frame clonotypes and omits some of them. The sample has around 700,000 clones; 75% to 90% are singletons. The sequenced sample consisted of peripheral blood. The source of these receptors is a woman between 18 and 29 years old with acute or convalescent COVID-19.

The table lists this clone with a few counts. The V and J genes are TRBV11-2 and TRBJ2-7; D is possibly TRBD2 (5 bases). CDR1 and CDR2 (germline): SGHAT, FQNNGV. The V end lost 3 bases, the J end lost 3 bases, and 9 bases lay between the germline ends. CDR3 length equals 13 residues. The CDR3 protein is CASSFPGIYEQYF. The DNA of the CDR3 is TGTGCCAGCAGCTTCCCGGGAATCTACGAGCAGTACTTC.

The chain combines TRBV27 with TRBJ2-1; D is perhaps TRBD1 (6 bases). This CDR3 comprises 17 residues. Germline CDR1 and CDR2: MNHEY and SMNVEV (reference sequence). Trimming took 4 bases from V and 0 from J, leaving 16 bases between them. The CDR3 loop reads CASSSYRVPGSYNEQFF. The CDR3 region has the DNA TGTGCCAGCAGTTCGTACAGGGTTCCAGGCTCCTACAATGAGCAGTTCTTC.

V usage is TRBV2 and J usage is TRBJ2-3; D ambiguous. The CDR3 length is 15 residues. CDR1 SNHLY and CDR2 FYNNEI come from the germline V gene. Trimming pared 4 bases from V and 0 bases from J, leaving 11 bases between. The CDR3 bases are TGTGCCAGCAGTGTCGGCGGTAAAAGCACAGATACGCAGTATTTT. Translation: CASSVGGKSTDTQYF.

The CDR3 region is CASGLWEGRTGYTF. The CDR3 coding sequence is TGTGCCAGCGGCCTTTGGGAGGGGCGAACTGGCTACACCTTC. The chain joins TRBV9 to TRBJ1-2, with D possibly being TRBD1 (5 bases). Trimming removed 7 bases at V and 7 bases at J, with 20 bases between. The germline V gene has CDR1 SGDLS and CDR2 YYNGEE. This CDR3 has 14 residues.

The rearrangement uses TRBV7-9 and TRBJ2-3; 9 bases line up with TRBD2. The CDR3 is 16 amino acids. Trimming cost V 1 base and J 1 base; bases outside gene matches: 3. The germline gives CDR1 SEHNR, CDR2 FQNEAQ (reference sequence). The CDR3, as DNA: TGTGCCAGCAGCTTAGGGACTAGCGACGGCACAGATACGCAGTATTTT. It specifies CASSLGTSDGTDTQYF.

CDR3 sequence reads: CASAPSGGNQPQHF. In nucleotides, the CDR3 is TGTGCCAGCGCCCCATCAGGGGGGAATCAGCCCCAGCATTTT. The chain recombines TRBV27 with TRBJ1-5, with TRBD1 matching over 7 bases. The CDR3 runs to 14 residues. The V gene end was trimmed by 8 bases and the J gene end by 4 bases; junction bases not matched to a gene: 8. Germline CDR1 reads MNHEY; CDR2 reads SMNVEV (reference sequence).

This rearrangement joins TRBV15 to TRBJ2-7, with 8 bases that match TRBD2. The CDR3 loop spans 14 amino acids. J lost 3 bases, V lost 7 bases, and 8 bases had no gene match. Per the germline V gene, CDR1 is LNHNV and CDR2 is YYDKDF (reference sequence). This CDR3 reads CATIPVGGGYEQYF. CDR3 DNA sequence: TGTGCCACCATCCCCGTCGGGGGGGGCTACGAGCAGTACTTC.

The chain uses TRBV9 and TRBJ2-4; D is perhaps TRBD1 (6 bases). The CDR3 contains 15 residues. Trimming shortened V by 0 bases and J by 8 bases, and 15 bases separated the two germline ends. CDR1 is SGDLS, CDR2 YYNGEE, per germline. In nucleotides, the CDR3 is TGTGCCAGCAGCGTAGCGGACGGGACATCGCACATTCAGTACTTC. It encodes CASSVADGTSHIQYF.

The CDR3 region is CAIGQGPSEGYGYTF. DNA of the CDR3: TGTGCCATCGGACAGGGTCCGTCCGAGGGCTATGGCTACACCTTC. This chain connects TRBV5-4 to TRBJ1-2; TRBD1 agrees at 8 bases. CDR3 length: 15 residues. The germline V gene has CDR1 SGHNT and CDR2 YYREEE (reference sequence). V was clipped by 9 bases and J by 4 bases; unmatched bases: 14. Full variable domain (remainder filled in from reference TRBV5-4 and TRBJ1-2): ETGVTQSPTHLIKTRGQQVTLRCSSQSGHNTVSWYQQALGQGPQFIFQYYREEENGRGNFPPRFSGLQFPNYSSELNVNALELDDSALYLCAIGQGPSEGYGYTFGSGTRLTVV.

The gene calls are TRBV5-1 and TRBJ1-6; a weak D match, TRBD1 (6 bases). The V end was cut by 4 bases, the J end by 12 bases, with 14 bases between. The CDR3 runs to 13 residues. In germline, CDR1 is SGHRS, CDR2 YFSETQ. The CDR3, as DNA: TGCGCCAGCAGCCAAGGGACACTTCAACCCCTCCACTTT. Residues: CASSQGTLQPLHF.

This clone was seen once. V gene TRBV11-2 combines with J gene TRBJ1-1; TRBD1 matches 7 bases. The CDR3 has 16 amino acids. Trimming cost V 3 bases and J 3 bases; bases outside gene matches: 10. CDR1 SGHAT and CDR2 FQNNGV come from the germline V gene. The CDR3 here is CASSFLSRGMYTEAFF. CDR3 coding DNA: TGTGCCAGCAGCTTTTTAAGCAGGGGGATGTACACTGAAGCTTTCTTT.

The chain links TRBV4-1 to TRBJ2-3, with D perhaps matching TRBD2 (7 bases). Germline values: CDR1 MGHRA, CDR2 YSYEKL. The CDR3 loop spans 15 amino acids. V lost 0 bases to trimming and J lost 4 bases, with 11 bases between them. This CDR3 is CASSQDRGGADTQYF. DNA for the CDR3: TGCGCCAGCAGCCAAGATAGAGGGGGGGCAGATACGCAGTATTTT.

This clone was detected once. V is TRBV5-6 and J is TRBJ1-2; D is unresolved. The V gene's germline CDR1 is SGHDT and CDR2 YYEEEE. Trimming removed 2 bases at V and 7 bases at J, with 18 bases between. The length of the CDR3 is 15 residues. CDR3 amino acids: CASSFIEVGSAGYTF. The CDR3, as DNA: TGTGCCAGCAGCTTTATAGAGGTTGGGTCCGCTGGCTACACCTTC.

V is TRBV5-6 and J is TRBJ2-7; D perhaps matches TRBD1 (5 bases). V dropped 0 bases and J dropped 3 bases, with 10 bases sitting between them. The germline V gene has CDR1 SGHDT and CDR2 YYEEEE. There are 14 residues in the CDR3. CDR3 DNA sequence: TGTGCCAGCAGCTTGGGCCAGGGCATCTACGAGCAGTACTTC. Translated, it gives CASSLGQGIYEQYF.

J is TRBJ1-5 and V is TRBV30; 7 nucleotides align to TRBD1. This CDR3 is 13 amino acids long. Germline V gene sequence: CDR1 GTSNPN, CDR2 SVGIG (reference sequence). CDR3 bases: TGTGCTTACACGACAGGGTCCAATCAGCCCCAGCATTTT. Its protein is CAYTTGSNQPQHF.

In its sample, this clone was seen once. The chain joins TRBV5-1 to TRBJ2-3, with D perhaps TRBD2 (6 bases). V was trimmed by 4 bases and J by 2 bases, leaving 11 bases between them. CDR3 length: 14 residues. Germline CDR1 and CDR2: SGHRS and YFSETQ. CDR3 nucleotide sequence: TGCGCCAGCAGCCGGGACTCTTTCACAGATACGCAGTATTTT. It encodes CASSRDSFTDTQYF.

This sequence joins TRBV19 and TRBJ1-1; the D is unclear. Germline values: CDR1 LNHDA, CDR2 SQIVND (reference sequence). The CDR3 length is 12 residues. Trimming stripped 5 bases from V and 1 base from J, with 5 bases between. The CDR3 nucleotides are TGTGCCAGTAGTGATAGGAACACTGAAGCTTTCTTT. As protein: CASSDRNTEAFF.

The chain combines TRBV11-2 with TRBJ2-1; 7 bases are a match to TRBD1. Looked up from germline, CDR1 is SGHAT and CDR2 is FQNNGV. The ends lost 4 bases at V and 5 bases at J; junction bases unmatched: 5. The CDR3 runs 14 residues. The CDR3, as DNA: TGTGCCAGCAGCTGGGGCAGGGGGAACAATGAGCAGTTCTTC. Amino acids: CASSWGRGNNEQFF.

The chain is built from TRBV7-2 and TRBJ2-7; 7 nucleotides line up with TRBD1. Germline-derived CDR1 and CDR2 are SGHTA and FQGNSA. The CDR3 is 14 amino acids. J was trimmed by 5 bases and V by 1 base; bases with no gene match: 5. In DNA, the CDR3 is TGTGCCAGCAGCTTAGGACAGGGCAGGCACGAGCAGTACTTC. This gives the protein CASSLGQGRHEQYF.

This chain links TRBV30 with TRBJ2-3; 7 nucleotides agree with TRBD2. CDR3 length: 14 amino acids. With 1 base clipped from V and 0 bases from J, the junction kept 1 base outside the gene matches. Germline V gives CDR1 GTSNPN, CDR2 SVGIG (reference sequence). The CDR3 spells CAWSGGGSTDTQYF. The CDR3 coding sequence is TGTGCCTGGAGTGGCGGGGGTAGCACAGATACGCAGTATTTT.

The genes are TRBV3-1 (or the pseudogene TRBV3-2) and TRBJ2-1, with a tentative D call TRBD2 (5 bases). V was pared by 8 bases and J by 6 bases, with 20 bases between. CDR1 LGHDT and CDR2 YNNKEL come from the germline V gene (reference sequence). This CDR3 has 15 residues. Written as DNA, the CDR3 is TGTGCCAGCGCCGCCAGACTAAGGGAGTCCAATGAGCAGTTCTTC. Amino acid sequence: CASAARLRESNEQFF.

The chain recombines TRBV12-5 with TRBJ2-3; no firm D call. The germline V gene has CDR1 LGHNT and CDR2 FRNRAP. There are 15 residues in the CDR3. The germline V and J ends were trimmed by 1 base and 1 base, with 9 bases remaining between them. The CDR3 is CASGLGDRGTDTQYF. In DNA form, the CDR3 reads TGTGCTAGTGGTTTGGGAGACCGGGGCACAGATACGCAGTATTTT.

This chain connects TRBV27 to TRBJ2-3; D is possibly TRBD2 (7 bases). CDR3 length equals 18 residues. V shed 6 bases and J shed 6 bases, with 28 bases lying between them. Germline-derived CDR1 and CDR2 are MNHEY and SMNVEV (reference sequence). Written as DNA, the CDR3 is TGTGCCAGCAGAGAGTGGAGTAGCGCGGGGGCCATAAGGGATACGCAGTATTTT. Protein product: CASREWSSAGAIRDTQYF.

V and J are TRBV27 and TRBJ2-1; 7 nucleotides match TRBD1. Germline V gives CDR1 MNHEY, CDR2 SMNVEV (reference sequence). This CDR3 spans 11 amino acids. J gave up 8 bases and V 7 bases, and 2 bases lay outside the gene matches. CDR3 in amino acids: CASTDRDEQFF. The CDR3 bases are TGTGCCAGCACAGACAGGGATGAGCAGTTCTTC.

The chain employs TRBV4-3 and TRBJ1-6, with D unresolved. The CDR3 runs 18 residues. V was clipped by 0 bases and J by 4 bases, with 16 bases between them. CDR1 is LGHNA, CDR2 YSLEER, per germline. CDR3 coding DNA: TGCGCCAGCAGCCAAGAGCCCAGCTCGAAGACATATAATTCACCCCTCCACTTT. Translation gives CASSQEPSSKTYNSPLHF.

V and J are TRBV7-3 and TRBJ1-5; 9 positions match TRBD1. There are 14 residues in the CDR3. Trimming removed 5 bases from V and 5 bases from J; junction bases left unmatched: 4. Germline loops: CDR1 SGHTA, CDR2 FQGTGA. CDR3 bases: TGTGCCAGCAGCCCAAACAGGGGGCATCAGCCCCAGCATTTT. Translated, it gives CASSPNRGHQPQHF.

This chain uses TRBV27 with TRBJ1-1; no firm D call. The V end was cut by 1 base, the J end by 4 bases, with 10 bases between. The V gene's germline CDR1 is MNHEY and CDR2 SMNVEV (reference sequence). The CDR3 has 14 residues. The CDR3 coding sequence is TGTGCCAGCAGTTTATTCAATAGCCGCACTGAAGCTTTCTTT. Residues: CASSLFNSRTEAFF.

The chain uses TRBV5-1 and TRBJ1-4; D may be TRBD1 (5 bases). Between the trimmed V and J ends, which lost 1 base and 7 bases, there was a span of 8 bases. The germline gives CDR1 SGHRS, CDR2 YFSETQ. This CDR3 has 13 amino acids. The DNA for the CDR3 is TGCGCCAGCAGCTTGACAGGTAGTGAAAAACTGTTTTTT. This sequence encodes CASSLTGSEKLFF.

This chain joins TRBV5-6 and TRBJ2-3; TRBD2 matches at 14 bases. The CDR3 extends over 18 amino acids. The germline gives CDR1 SGHDT, CDR2 YYEEEE. V gave up 4 bases and J gave up 4 bases; unmatched junction bases: 11. The DNA for the CDR3 is TGTGCCAGCAGCGGCAGCGGGACTAGCGGGGGAGGGCCAGATACGCAGTATTTT. Translated, it gives CASSGSGTSGGGPDTQYF.

The chain has TRBV19 and TRBJ2-3; 11 positions match TRBD2. CDR3 length: 16 residues. CDR1 LNHDA and CDR2 SQIVND come from the germline V gene (reference sequence). V dropped 7 bases and J dropped 6; count of bases not matched to a gene: 12. CDR3 loop: CASTPGVAGGWDTQYF. In nucleotides, the CDR3 is TGTGCCAGTACCCCCGGGGTAGCGGGGGGGTGGGATACGCAGTATTTT.